These 16 T cell receptor beta chains came from one sample sequenced in a study of T cells in Graves' hyperthyroidism and ophthalmopathy. Authors of the study amplified TCR beta CDR3 regions from RNA transcripts. The TCR CDR3 was amplified in a first-round RT-PCR using the HTBI primer set. From the multiplex PCR reads, TCRdb called clonotypes with MiXCR, one entry per CDR3 protein. The repertoire holds some 700,000 distinct CDR3 sequences, with around 16% as singletons. Sequences were obtained from blood. The receptors here all came from a man aged 45 to 65 with Graves' hyperthyroidism.

This clonotype was seen repeatedly, ten times or more. The chain uses TRBV7-6 and TRBJ2-1; tentative D call: TRBD1 (7 bases). This CDR3 has 15 residues. Germline lookup yields CDR1 SGHVS and CDR2 FNYEAQ. The V gene lost 5 bases and the J gene lost 9 bases, with 20 bases spanning the gap. The CDR3 reads CASSLTPRGEVEQFF. As DNA, the CDR3 is TGTGCCAGCAGCCTAACTCCCAGGGGGGAAGTTGAGCAGTTCTTC.

V is TRBV28 and J is TRBJ2-7; 7 bases line up with TRBD2. V trimming: 6 bases; J trimming: 1 base; junction bases outside the gene matches: 6. Germline V gives CDR1 MDHEN, CDR2 SYDVKM. The CDR3 extends over 14 amino acids. The DNA of the CDR3 is TGTGCCAGCAGGACCCATAGCGGGTCCTACGAGCAGTACTTC. Residues: CASRTHSGSYEQYF.

V and J are TRBV12-3 or TRBV12-4 and TRBJ2-1; D is uncertain. The CDR3 covers 15 residues. V was pared by 3 bases and J by 2 bases, with 11 bases between. The CDR3 coding sequence is TGTGCCAGCAGTTTTAGTCGATCAACCTACAATGAGCAGTTCTTC. Translation: CASSFSRSTYNEQFF.

There are many counts of this clonotype. The chain is built from TRBV11-2 and TRBJ2-6; perhaps TRBD1 as D (6 bases). CDR3 length: 17 amino acids. CDR1 is SGHAT and CDR2 is FQNNGV in the germline V gene. Trimming left V 4 bases short and J 1 base short, with 14 bases between. CDR3 sequence (DNA): TGTGCCAGCAGCTCCCAGGACAGTTTATCTGGGGCCAACGTCCTGACTTTC. This encodes CASSSQDSLSGANVLTF.

This clonotype appeared many times. The CDR3 nucleotides read TGTGCCAGCAGTTTATGGCGGGGAAAATCCTACAATGAGCAGTTCTTC. It is translated as CASSLWRGKSYNEQFF. V gene TRBV28 combines with J gene TRBJ2-1; a possible D gene is TRBD2 (6 bases). Between the trimmed V and J ends, which lost 0 bases and 1 base, there was a span of 10 bases. Germline V gene data show CDR1 as MDHEN and CDR2 as SYDVKM. The CDR3 spans 16 residues. Looking up the rest from reference TRBV28 and TRBJ2-1 gives the full variable domain: DVKVTQSSRYLVKRTGEKVFLECVQDMDHENMFWYRQDPGLGLRLIYFSYDVKMKEKGDIPEGYSVSREKKERFSLILESASTNQTSMYLCASSLWRGKSYNEQFFGPGTRLTVL.

The chain employs TRBV28 and TRBJ1-3, with 10 positions matching TRBD1. CDR1 and CDR2 (germline): MDHEN, SYDVKM. The CDR3 spans 17 residues. With 6 bases clipped from V and 1 base from J, the junction kept 9 bases outside the gene matches. The CDR3: CASSHRPGQGSGNTIYF. CDR3 DNA: TGTGCCAGCAGCCACAGGCCGGGACAGGGGTCTGGAAACACCATATATTTT.

This clonotype was counted between two and nine times. CDR3 region: CASTPRQGAYEQYF. DNA for the CDR3: TGTGCCAGCACTCCCCGACAGGGGGCCTACGAGCAGTACTTC. The chain has TRBV7-2 and TRBJ2-7; TRBD1 matches at 9 bases. In germline, CDR1 is SGHTA, CDR2 FQGNSA. V dropped 7 bases and J dropped 2; count of bases not matched to a gene: 6. The CDR3 loop spans 14 amino acids. The full variable domain, in which reference TRBV7-2 and TRBJ2-7 provide the parts outside the CDR3, is GAGVSQSPSNKVTEKGKDVELRCDPISGHTALYWYRQSLGQGLEFLIYFQGNSAPDKSGLPSDRFSAERTGGSVSTLTIQRTQQEDSAVYLCASTPRQGAYEQYFGPGTRLTVT.

V and J are TRBV6-2 or TRBV6-3 and TRBJ2-7; D perhaps matches TRBD2 (6 bases). Looked up from germline, CDR1 is MNHEY and CDR2 is SVGEGT. The ends were cut back, 0 bases at V and 3 bases at J, with 12 bases in the middle. The CDR3 totals 15 residues. CDR3 sequence: CASSYSVRENYEQYF. In DNA form, the CDR3 reads TGTGCCAGCAGTTACTCGGTCCGGGAGAACTACGAGCAGTACTTC.

This clonotype was picked up many times. J is TRBJ2-7 and V is TRBV12-3 or TRBV12-4; 14 nucleotides match TRBD2. This CDR3 is built from 15 residues. V lost 5 bases and J lost 3; bases outside the gene matches: 3. The CDR3 is CASSIGLAGGYEQYF. As DNA, the CDR3 is TGTGCCAGCAGTATCGGACTAGCGGGAGGCTACGAGCAGTACTTC.

This clonotype occurred once. The chain recombines TRBV10-3 with TRBJ1-1; tentatively, D is TRBD1 (5 bases). The CDR3 consists of 15 residues. Trimming removed 10 bases from V and 6 bases from J, with 24 bases in between. Germline lookup yields CDR1 ENHRY and CDR2 SYGVKD. The CDR3 coding sequence is TGTGCCACATCATACCCCCGAGGGAGGGACGCTGAAGCTTTCTTT. Its protein is CATSYPRGRDAEAFF.

This clonotype came up many times. The gene calls are TRBV6-1 and TRBJ2-7; 11 bases agree with TRBD2. CDR1 and CDR2 from the germline V gene are MNHNS and SASEGT. The CDR3 sequence is 13 residues long. Losses at the gene ends were 4 bases for V and 9 bases for J; bases not matched to a gene: 5. The CDR3 sequence is CASSVSLAGGQYF. The CDR3 bases are TGTGCCAGCAGTGTCTCTCTAGCGGGAGGGCAGTACTTC.

This clonotype occurred many times. The J gene is TRBJ2-1, the V gene TRBV7-9, with D unresolved. CDR1 and CDR2 from the germline V gene are SEHNR and FQNEAQ (reference sequence). The CDR3 totals 13 residues. V was clipped by 5 bases and J by 7 bases, with 12 bases between them. Here the CDR3 reads CASSPIGFNEQFF. The CDR3 DNA follows: TGTGCCAGCAGCCCTATTGGGTTTAATGAGCAGTTCTTC.

The V gene is TRBV27, the J gene TRBJ2-7; D is undetermined. V was clipped by 10 bases and J by 2 bases, with 15 bases between them. Germline V lookup: CDR1 MNHEY, CDR2 SMNVEV (reference sequence). This CDR3 comprises 13 residues. CDR3 amino acids: CATRKIQTYEQYF. CDR3 DNA sequence: TGTGCCACCCGGAAGATACAGACCTACGAGCAGTACTTC.

This clonotype was counted at least ten times. V gene TRBV20-1 combines with J gene TRBJ2-1; either TRBD1 or TRBD2 may fit D (5 bases each). The CDR3 runs 14 residues. Germline V lookup: CDR1 DFQATT, CDR2 SNEGSKA (reference sequence). Trimming stripped 6 bases from V and 6 bases from J, with 18 bases between. The CDR3 here is CSARDPGPLNEQFF. CDR3 bases: TGCAGTGCAAGGGATCCGGGACCACTCAATGAGCAGTTCTTC.

About this clonotype itself: One end of the junction fails to match germline, which may point to a read error. CDR3 nucleotides: TGTGCCGGTAGTATAGAAGGGATTCCCAATCAGCCCCAGCATTTT. It codes for CAGSIEGIPNQPQHF. This chain connects TRBV19 to TRBJ1-5; D is uncertain. Germline V gene lookup returns CDR1 LNHDA and CDR2 SQIVND (reference sequence). The CDR3 extends over 15 amino acids.

A note on this clonotype: A much more abundant neighbour one base away suggests this may be a read error. The genes are TRBV28 and TRBJ2-1; TRBD2 might be the D (5 bases). V was pared by 5 bases and J by 3 bases, with 17 bases between. CDR3 length: 16 amino acids. Looked up from germline, CDR1 is MDHEN and CDR2 is SYDVKM. CDR3: CASSTATAEYYNEQFF. CDR3 sequence (DNA): TGTGCCAGCAGTACCGCTACAGCGGAGTACTACAATGAGCAGTTCTTC.